The 6 T cell receptor beta chains below were found in one sample sequenced in a study of T cells in Graves' hyperthyroidism and ophthalmopathy (dated by TCRdb to between 2019 and 2020). Libraries were prepared through multiplex PCR. The sequencer listed for this sample is Illumina HiSeq 2000. The TCR beta CDR3 regions were amplified from the RNA transcripts. The first round of RT-PCR for the TCR CDR3 was performed with the HTBI primer set and the Qiagen OneStep RT-PCR kit. TCRdb cleaned the public reads at Q25 with fastp, built clones with MiXCR and kept in-frame beta chains. Identical CDR3 protein sequences are pooled into one entry, listed with their most common genes and DNA. This sample has over 200,000 distinct CDR3 sequences in its table, and approximately 17% of those were observed once. The ten biggest clones cover 50% of the sample. The specimen sequenced was blood. These receptors came from a middle-aged man with Graves' hyperthyroidism.

V gene TRBV5-4 combines with J gene TRBJ1-2; 8 bases agree with TRBD1. The length of the CDR3 is 14 residues. The V and J ends lost 4 bases and 4 bases, in that order; junction bases with no gene match: 6. Germline lookup yields CDR1 SGHNT and CDR2 YYREEE (reference sequence). The CDR3 bases are TGTGCCAGCAGCGCGGACAGGGCGATCTATGGCTACACCTTC. This sequence encodes CASSADRAIYGYTF. The full variable domain, its missing parts supplied by reference TRBV5-4 and TRBJ1-2, is ETGVTQSPTHLIKTRGQQVTLRCSSQSGHNTVSWYQQALGQGPQFIFQYYREEENGRGNFPPRFSGLQFPNYSSELNVNALELDDSALYLCASSADRAIYGYTFGSGTRLTVV.

The gene calls are TRBV4-1 and TRBJ1-2; D gene uncertain. Germline values: CDR1 MGHRA, CDR2 YSYEKL. The CDR3 contains 16 residues. Trimming shortened V by 0 bases and J by 4 bases, and 15 bases separated the two germline ends. The CDR3, as DNA: TGCGCCAGCAGCCAAGATCGGCTTATGGCAGTCTATGGCTACACCTTC. It codes for CASSQDRLMAVYGYTF.

This clonotype was counted at least ten times. This chain links TRBV7-8 with TRBJ1-1; D is unresolved. CDR3 length: 16 amino acids. Between the trimmed V and J ends, which lost 5 bases and 1 base, there was a span of 17 bases. CDR1 SGHVS and CDR2 FQNEAQ come from the germline V gene. This CDR3 reads CASSPLLSRENTEAFF. CDR3 bases: TGTGCCAGCAGCCCCCTTTTATCACGGGAGAACACTGAAGCTTTCTTT.

CDR3 sequence (DNA): TGCGCCAGCAGCTTGGTCCCGGGACCGAACACCGGGGAGCTGTTTTTT. It encodes CASSLVPGPNTGELFF. The chain combines TRBV5-1 with TRBJ2-2; D is possibly TRBD1 or TRBD2 (5 bases each). V lost 0 bases and J lost 0, with 9 bases in between. This CDR3 is 16 amino acids long. Germline loops: CDR1 SGHRS, CDR2 YFSETQ.

This clonotype has a count of ten or more. The chain has TRBV7-2 and TRBJ2-3, with D perhaps TRBD2 (6 bases). CDR1 and CDR2 (germline): SGHTA, FQGNSA. The CDR3 is made up of 17 amino acids. The germline V and J ends were trimmed by 5 bases and 0 bases, with 18 bases remaining between them. The CDR3 here is CASSGVAEGISTDTQYF. CDR3 coding DNA: TGTGCCAGCAGCGGAGTAGCGGAGGGGATTAGCACAGATACGCAGTATTTT.

The gene calls are TRBV12-3 or TRBV12-4 and TRBJ2-7; 8 bases map to TRBD2. The trim removed 2 bases at V and 2 bases at J, leaving 5 bases unmatched. CDR3 length: 15 residues. The chain's CDR3 is CASSLTREGAYEQYF. The DNA for the CDR3 is TGTGCCAGCAGTTTAACCCGGGAGGGGGCCTACGAGCAGTACTTC.